The 20 T cell receptor beta chains below were found in one sample sequenced in a study of T-cell reconstitution after alpha-beta-depleted transplantation in children. Molecular barcoding with unique molecular identifiers was used for the TCRbeta library. TCRdb passed the PCR reads through MiXCR, listing each CDR3 protein once. The sample has about 340,000 distinct CDR3 sequences, 10% seen once. The input for sequencing was PBMCs from the stem cell graft donor, taken from the stem cell graft. The receptors here all came from a human donor who donated a stem cell graft to a child with acute lymphoblastic leukemia.

The gene calls are TRBV5-6 and TRBJ2-5, with D possibly TRBD2 on 5 matching bases. V lost 4 bases, J lost 7 bases, and 11 bases lay in between. Germline assignment: CDR1 SGHDT and CDR2 YYEEEE. The length of the CDR3 is 12 residues. The CDR3 sequence is CASSRTRGTQYF. The DNA for the CDR3 is TGTGCCAGCAGCCGTACCCGGGGGACCCAGTACTTC.

This clonotype was picked up many times. The chain carries TRBV25-1 and TRBJ2-5; 9 positions match TRBD2. The V segment lost 6 bases and the J segment 0 bases; nucleotides outside the gene matches: 2. Germline CDR1 is MGHDK and CDR2 is SYGVNS. The CDR3 is 14 amino acids. The CDR3, as DNA: TGTGCCAGCAGGACTAGCGGATACCAAGAGACCCAGTACTTC. Amino acids: CASRTSGYQETQYF.

This clonotype was seen only a few times. This chain uses TRBV5-1 with TRBJ2-7, with TRBD2 matching 7 bases. The junction had 10 bases not matched to a gene; V was cut back by 0 bases and J by 7 bases. The V gene's germline CDR1 is SGHRS and CDR2 YFSETQ. The CDR3 extends over 15 amino acids. The CDR3 reads CASSLVAGEVREQYF. CDR3 in DNA: TGCGCCAGCAGCTTGGTGGCGGGAGAGGTGCGGGAGCAGTACTTC.

This clonotype was seen at least ten times. The V gene is TRBV5-1, the J gene TRBJ2-2; unclear D gene. Trimming cost V 0 bases and J 9 bases, with 9 bases left between them. Germline-derived CDR1 and CDR2 are SGHRS and YFSETQ. The CDR3 has 13 residues. The CDR3 DNA reads as TGCGCCAGCAGCTTGGTAGAAGACCGGGAGCTGTTTTTT. This gives the protein CASSLVEDRELFF. Combining the CDR3 with reference TRBV5-1 and TRBJ2-2 gives the whole variable domain KAGVTQTPRYLIKTRGQQVTLSCSPISGHRSVSWYQQTPGQGLQFLFEYFSETQRNKGNFPGRFSGRQFSNSRSEMNVSTLELGDSALYLCASSLVEDRELFFGEGSRLTVL.

This clonotype has only a few counts. The CDR3 DNA is TGTGCCAGCAGTCCGACAGGGGTTAATTCACCCCTCCACTTT. As protein: CASSPTGVNSPLHF. J is TRBJ1-6 and V is TRBV6-1; 8 nucleotides line up with TRBD1. Germline CDR1 reads MNHNS; CDR2 reads SASEGT. J was trimmed by 6 bases and V by 5 bases; bases with no gene match: 3. This CDR3 contains 14 residues.

Only a few counts were recorded for this clonotype. The chain recombines TRBV7-2 with TRBJ2-7, with 14 bases that match TRBD2. There are 15 residues in the CDR3. CDR1 and CDR2 (germline): SGHTA, FQGNSA. With 5 bases clipped from V and 5 bases from J, the junction kept 5 bases outside the gene matches. The CDR3 coding sequence is TGTGCCAGCAGCCTCGGGACTAGCGGGAGCCACGAGCAGTACTTC. It encodes CASSLGTSGSHEQYF.

The sample holds a few counts of this clonotype. The chain recombines TRBV12-3 or TRBV12-4 with TRBJ1-5; 11 nucleotides agree with TRBD1. This CDR3 is built from 15 residues. V lost 6 bases, J lost 5 bases, and 6 bases stayed unmatched. As DNA, the CDR3 is TGTGCCAGCAGCCCAAGGACAGGGGGCTATCAGCCCCAGCATTTT. It translates to CASSPRTGGYQPQHF.

The sample holds a few counts of this clonotype. This rearrangement joins TRBV9 to TRBJ2-1; no firm D call. V was trimmed by 3 bases and J by 2 bases, leaving 12 bases between them. CDR1 and CDR2 from the germline V gene are SGDLS and YYNGEE. This CDR3 has 15 amino acids. As DNA, the CDR3 is TGTGCCAGCAGCGGCCTAAGAGGCCCCTACAATGAGCAGTTCTTC. Translation gives CASSGLRGPYNEQFF.

This clonotype was seen only a few times. This chain connects TRBV28 to TRBJ2-7, with D tentatively TRBD2 (5 bases). CDR3 length: 14 amino acids. V lost 2 bases and J 0 bases, leaving 8 bases between the germline ends. CDR1 MDHEN and CDR2 SYDVKM come from the germline V gene. In nucleotides, the CDR3 is TGTGCCAGCAGTTTAGAACTAGTCTCCTACGAGCAGTACTTC. Translating gives CASSLELVSYEQYF. Variable domain in full (rest from reference TRBV28 and TRBJ2-7): DVKVTQSSRYLVKRTGEKVFLECVQDMDHENMFWYRQDPGLGLRLIYFSYDVKMKEKGDIPEGYSVSREKKERFSLILESASTNQTSMYLCASSLELVSYEQYFGPGTRLTVT.

This clonotype was found a few times. The chain has TRBV29-1 and TRBJ1-2, with D unresolved. The CDR3 covers 10 residues. V lost 6 bases and J 6 bases, leaving 8 bases between the germline ends. Germline CDR1 is SQVTM and CDR2 is ANQGSEA. CDR3 sequence (DNA): TGCAGCGTCGGAAGGGATGGCTACACCTTC. Amino acid sequence: CSVGRDGYTF. Combining the CDR3 with reference TRBV29-1 and TRBJ1-2 gives the whole variable domain SAVISQKPSRDICQRGTSLTIQCQVDSQVTMMFWYRQQPGQSLTLIATANQGSEATYESGFVIDKFPISRPNLTFSTLTVSNMSPEDSSIYLCSVGRDGYTFGSGTRLTVV.

This clonotype was detected only a few times. The CDR3 nucleotides are TGCGCCAGCAGCCAAGATGGACGGTCACAAGAGACCCAGTACTTC. Amino acids: CASSQDGRSQETQYF. The V gene is TRBV4-3, the J gene TRBJ2-5; D is ambiguous. Per germline, CDR1 LGHNA and CDR2 YSLEER. The V end lost 0 bases, the J end lost 2 bases, and 10 bases lay between the germline ends. The CDR3 loop spans 15 amino acids.

The table lists this clonotype with a few counts. The V and J genes are TRBV3-1 and TRBJ2-7, with D tentatively TRBD1 (5 bases). Trimming took 1 base from V and 3 from J, leaving 10 bases between them. Germline V gives CDR1 LGHDT, CDR2 YNNKEL (reference sequence). This CDR3 contains 14 residues. The CDR3 reads CASSQVPTGYEQYF. CDR3 in DNA: TGTGCCAGCAGCCAAGTCCCTACAGGCTACGAGCAGTACTTC.

J is TRBJ2-5 and V is TRBV4-3; 10 bases are a match to TRBD2. The CDR3 spans 15 residues. Germline values: CDR1 LGHNA, CDR2 YSLEER. J gave up 5 bases and V 0 bases, and 3 bases lay outside the gene matches. CDR3 bases: TGCGCCAGCAGCCAAGATACAGCGGGAGGGGAGACCCAGTACTTC. Its translation: CASSQDTAGGETQYF.

The genes are TRBV27 and TRBJ1-1; D not resolved. Germline CDR1 is MNHEY and CDR2 is SMNVEV (reference sequence). V gave up 1 base and J gave up 4 bases, with 13 bases separating them. CDR3 length: 15 residues. The CDR3: CASSLLAATPTEAFF. In nucleotides, the CDR3 is TGTGCCAGCAGTTTATTGGCAGCCACCCCCACTGAAGCTTTCTTT.

This clonotype was seen at least ten times. This sequence joins TRBV4-2 and TRBJ2-7, with a possible D match to TRBD2 (7 bases). The CDR3 spans 16 residues. Germline CDR1 reads LGHNA; CDR2 reads YNFKEQ. The ends were cut back, 0 bases at V and 0 bases at J, with 12 bases in the middle. This CDR3 reads CASSQEGGTSSYEQYF. CDR3 DNA: TGTGCCAGCAGCCAAGAGGGAGGGACAAGCTCCTACGAGCAGTACTTC.

This clonotype was observed a handful of times. This chain joins TRBV28 and TRBJ1-5, with 7 bases fitting TRBD1. This CDR3 is built from 15 residues. Unmatched junction bases numbered 9, after V lost 6 bases and J lost 4 bases. CDR1 is MDHEN and CDR2 is SYDVKM in the germline V gene. CDR3 coding DNA: TGTGCCAGCAGCCCCCTCTCAGGGGGTAATCAGCCCCAGCATTTT. Translation: CASSPLSGGNQPQHF.

This chain links TRBV7-6 with TRBJ2-1; 10 bases align to TRBD1. V dropped 5 bases and J dropped 4; count of bases not matched to a gene: 11. CDR3 length equals 17 residues. Germline lookup yields CDR1 SGHVS and CDR2 FNYEAQ. This CDR3 is CASSAPLRGQGYNEQFF. CDR3 nucleotides: TGTGCCAGCAGCGCACCTCTCCGGGGACAGGGGTACAATGAGCAGTTCTTC.

V is TRBV7-2 and J is TRBJ2-1, with D hard to call. Trimming pared 10 bases from V and 7 bases from J, leaving 11 bases between. The CDR3 has 11 residues. Germline loops: CDR1 SGHTA, CDR2 FQGNSA. The CDR3 DNA reads as TGTGCCATCAGGCGAGGAAATGAGCAGTTCTTC. Translation gives CAIRRGNEQFF. The full variable domain, its missing parts supplied by reference TRBV7-2 and TRBJ2-1, is GAGVSQSPSNKVTEKGKDVELRCDPISGHTALYWYRQSLGQGLEFLIYFQGNSAPDKSGLPSDRFSAERTGGSVSTLTIQRTQQEDSAVYLCAIRRGNEQFFGPGTRLTVL.

The sample holds a few counts of this clonotype. The DNA of the CDR3 is TGTGCCAGCAGTCGGTCCCTCGGCAGCTCGTGGAGCTACGAGCAGTACTTC. Translated, it gives CASSRSLGSSWSYEQYF. This sequence joins TRBV6-1 and TRBJ2-7; D remains ambiguous. CDR3 length: 17 residues. Germline lookup yields CDR1 MNHNS and CDR2 SASEGT. V was trimmed by 5 bases and J by 3 bases, leaving 23 bases between them.

This clonotype has just a few counts. The chain carries TRBV7-9 and TRBJ2-2; D is unresolved. The V and J ends lost 5 bases and 1 base respectively, with 8 bases between them. Germline V CDR1 and CDR2: SEHNR, FQNEAQ (reference sequence). The CDR3 runs 14 residues. CDR3 coding DNA: TGTGCCAGCAGCCCATGGCTGAACACCGGGGAGCTGTTTTTT. This codes for CASSPWLNTGELFF.